One sample yielded the 29 T cell receptor beta chains listed below, sequenced in a study of blood T cell repertoires in COVID-19. Profiling relied on immunoSEQ multiplex PCR, and the TCRdb table lists in-frame clones only, not all of them. The sample gives under 400,000 clones, about 86% of which show up once; 3.5% to 4.5% is in the top ten. The specimen sequenced was PBMCs or T cells enriched from blood (not recorded which). Receptors originate from a woman in her thirties or forties with acute COVID-19.

V and J are TRBV7-2 and TRBJ2-2, with 8 bases aligning to TRBD1. Germline lookup yields CDR1 SGHTA and CDR2 FQGNSA. The CDR3 has 14 amino acids. V lost 5 bases, J lost 7 bases, and 6 bases stayed unmatched. The CDR3 here is CASSVQGAGGELFF. The CDR3 DNA sequence: TGTGCCAGCAGCGTCCAGGGGGCGGGCGGGGAGCTGTTTTTT.

This clone has more than one count but fewer than ten. The J gene is TRBJ1-1, the V gene TRBV5-5; 7 bases line up with TRBD1. This CDR3 is 13 amino acids long. Germline CDR1 reads SGHKS; CDR2 reads YYEKEE (reference sequence). V lost 4 bases to trimming and J lost 3 bases; unmatched junction nucleotides: 3. CDR3 coding DNA: TGTGCCAGCAGCAGCGACAGGGACACTGAAGCTTTCTTT. Amino acids: CASSSDRDTEAFF.

This clone was picked up one time. J is TRBJ2-1 and V is TRBV25-1, with D possibly TRBD1 on 5 matching bases. Trimming shortened V by 2 bases and J by 5 bases, and 16 bases separated the two germline ends. Germline loops: CDR1 MGHDK, CDR2 SYGVNS. The length of the CDR3 is 16 residues. CDR3 DNA sequence: TGTGCCAGCAGTGAAGTTGGGGCGTCCAGGGACAATGAGCAGTTCTTC. Protein: CASSEVGASRDNEQFF.

V and J are TRBV24-1 and TRBJ2-6; 9 nucleotides align to TRBD1. With V trimmed by 6 bases and J by 6 bases, 8 bases remained unmatched. The CDR3 consists of 16 residues. Germline CDR1 KGHDR, CDR2 SFDVKD. CDR3 DNA: TGTGCCACCAGTCTTACAGGGGGCAACGAGGCCAACGTCCTGACTTTC. It specifies CATSLTGGNEANVLTF.

This clone has just one count. This chain connects TRBV27 to TRBJ1-1; D is uncertain. The V gene's germline CDR1 is MNHEY and CDR2 SMNVEV (reference sequence). The CDR3 extends over 13 amino acids. Trimming took 5 bases from V and 5 from J, leaving 12 bases between them. The CDR3 coding sequence is TGTGCCAGCAGTCGTCTACGAGGAACTGAAGCTTTCTTT. It codes for CASSRLRGTEAFF.

J is TRBJ1-3 and V is TRBV7-2; 11 bases align to TRBD1. The CDR3 runs 15 residues. In germline, CDR1 is SGHTA, CDR2 FQGNSA. V lost 3 bases and J lost 8; bases outside the gene matches: 6. The CDR3 bases are TGTGCCAGCAGCTTCCAGGGACAGGGGGTTGACACCATATATTTT. Its translation is CASSFQGQGVDTIYF.

V and J are TRBV27 and TRBJ2-3; no clear D. CDR3 length: 13 amino acids. The V and J ends lost 8 bases and 2 bases respectively, with 11 bases between them. CDR1 and CDR2 (germline): MNHEY, SMNVEV (reference sequence). The CDR3 region has the DNA TGTGCCAGCGGATCCGCGGACACAGATACGCAGTATTTT. Encoded protein: CASGSADTDTQYF.

The rearrangement uses TRBV2 and TRBJ2-3; the match to TRBD1 covers 12 bases. Per germline, CDR1 SNHLY and CDR2 FYNNEI. The CDR3 covers 15 residues. The V and J ends lost 6 bases and 6 bases, in that order; junction bases with no gene match: 7. This CDR3 reads CASRAGTGGADTQYF. The DNA for the CDR3 is TGTGCCAGCAGAGCCGGGACAGGGGGCGCGGATACGCAGTATTTT.

The CDR3 DNA is TGTGCCAGCTCACCGGACAGGGTTGGACAGCCCCAGCATTTT. As protein: CASSPDRVGQPQHF. The rearrangement uses TRBV18 and TRBJ1-5; TRBD1 matches 8 bases. The CDR3 runs 14 residues. V was clipped by 3 bases and J by 7 bases; unmatched bases: 5. In germline, CDR1 is KGHSH, CDR2 LQKENI.

The chain couples TRBV12-5 to TRBJ1-5; 9 bases match TRBD1. The germline gives CDR1 LGHNT, CDR2 FRNRAP. This CDR3 is 17 amino acids long. V lost 0 bases to trimming and J lost 5 bases; unmatched junction nucleotides: 8. CDR3 residues: CASGLVQGAVMDQPQHF. In DNA, the CDR3 is TGTGCTAGTGGTTTGGTACAGGGGGCGGTTATGGATCAGCCCCAGCATTTT.

V gene TRBV7-6 combines with J gene TRBJ1-6; tentatively, D is TRBD1 (5 bases). Germline CDR1 SGHVS, CDR2 FNYEAQ. The CDR3 has 15 amino acids. V was pared by 3 bases and J by 7 bases, with 13 bases between. The CDR3 region has the DNA TGTGCCAGCAGCTTCAAACCAGGGTTGAATTCACCCCTCCACTTT. Translation gives CASSFKPGLNSPLHF.

The chain carries TRBV5-4 and TRBJ2-7; TRBD1 agrees at 8 bases. Germline V CDR1 and CDR2: SGHNT, YYREEE (reference sequence). The trim removed 3 bases at V and 8 bases at J, leaving 13 bases unmatched. The CDR3 has 15 amino acids. CDR3 sequence: CASSSTGTGASQQYF. The CDR3 DNA reads TGTGCCAGCAGCTCGACCGGGACAGGAGCGAGTCAGCAGTACTTC.

This clone was found once. V and J are TRBV5-1 and TRBJ2-4; 12 nucleotides line up with TRBD2. The CDR3 is made up of 22 amino acids. Germline V gives CDR1 SGHRS, CDR2 YFSETQ. V was clipped by 1 base and J by 4 bases; unmatched bases: 21. CDR3 amino acids: CASSLLTGTSGPPPPKKNIQYF. The CDR3, as DNA: TGCGCCAGCAGCTTGTTAACCGGGACTAGCGGGCCTCCCCCCCCCAAAAAAAACATTCAGTACTTC.

This rearrangement joins TRBV27 to TRBJ2-3; 7 positions agree with TRBD2. The junction had 7 bases not matched to a gene; V was cut back by 2 bases and J by 2 bases. Germline CDR1 and CDR2: MNHEY and SMNVEV (reference sequence). The CDR3 is made up of 16 amino acids. CDR3 in amino acids: CASSLGLAVVTDTQYF. DNA of the CDR3: TGTGCCAGCAGTTTAGGGCTAGCGGTAGTCACAGATACGCAGTATTTT.

A few counts support this clone. The chain is built from TRBV9 and TRBJ1-2, with D perhaps TRBD1 (6 bases). Germline CDR1 and CDR2: SGDLS and YYNGEE. CDR3 length equals 14 residues. Trimming removed 4 bases from V and 6 bases from J, with 16 bases in between. The CDR3 DNA reads TGTGCCAGCAGCCCATTAGGCGGACAGCATGGCTACACCTTC. This codes for CASSPLGGQHGYTF.

This rearrangement joins TRBV11-3 to TRBJ2-1; D is unclear. Trimming cost V 6 bases and J 7 bases, with 16 bases left between them. CDR1 is SGHNT, CDR2 YENEEA, per germline. The CDR3 length is 14 residues. CDR3 nucleotides: TGTGCCAGCAGTCCCTCTTTATTAGAGAATGAGCAGTTCTTC. Protein product: CASSPSLLENEQFF.

The chain links TRBV18 to TRBJ2-5; D is undetermined. Between the trimmed V and J ends, which lost 3 bases and 1 base, there was a span of 9 bases. Germline CDR1 KGHSH, CDR2 LQKENI. The length of the CDR3 is 14 residues. The CDR3 DNA follows: TGTGCCAGCTCACCGGCAGAAGTCCAAGAGACCCAGTACTTC. Amino acid sequence: CASSPAEVQETQYF.

The genes are TRBV9 and TRBJ1-1; 9 bases are a match to TRBD1. Germline V gives CDR1 SGDLS, CDR2 YYNGEE. This CDR3 has 14 amino acids. With V trimmed by 3 bases and J by 7 bases, 7 bases remained unmatched. CDR3 sequence reads: CASSAGTGILEAFF. Here the CDR3 DNA reads TGTGCCAGCAGCGCCGGGACAGGGATTCTTGAAGCTTTCTTT.

The chain couples TRBV19 to TRBJ2-4; the D gene is possibly TRBD1 (6 bases). CDR1 is LNHDA and CDR2 is SQIVND in the germline V gene (reference sequence). V was trimmed by 1 base and J by 1 base, leaving 11 bases between them. The CDR3 runs 16 residues. The CDR3 nucleotides are TGTGCCAGTAGTATAGGGACAACAGGGGCCAAAAACATTCAGTACTTC. Translating gives CASSIGTTGAKNIQYF.

The chain joins TRBV6-5 to TRBJ2-2, with no clear D. The CDR3 is 16 amino acids. The ends were cut back, 4 bases at V and 5 bases at J, with 17 bases in the middle. Germline V CDR1 and CDR2: MNHEY, SVGAGI. The DNA of the CDR3 is TGTGCCAGCAGTTTCCGCCGTGCTGGGCCAACCGGGGAGCTGTTTTTT. Translating gives CASSFRRAGPTGELFF.

CDR3 bases: TGTGCCAGCAGCTTATTTGCGAGAAGCAATCAGCCCCAGCATTTT. Protein product: CASSLFARSNQPQHF. The rearrangement uses TRBV7-8 and TRBJ1-5; D not certain. The CDR3 consists of 15 residues. CDR1 and CDR2 (germline): SGHVS, FQNEAQ. Trimming stripped 2 bases from V and 1 base from J, with 9 bases between.

In its sample, this clone was seen once. The chain employs TRBV4-1 and TRBJ2-5, with D perhaps TRBD1 (8 bases). The V and J ends lost 1 base and 5 bases respectively, with 23 bases between them. Looked up from germline, CDR1 is MGHRA and CDR2 is YSYEKL. CDR3 length: 18 amino acids. The CDR3 protein is CASSQGTGGQGVWETQYF. Written as DNA, the CDR3 is TGCGCCAGCAGCCAAGGCACGGGAGGACAGGGTGTTTGGGAGACCCAGTACTTC.

This chain links TRBV27 with TRBJ1-2; D may be TRBD1 (6 bases). Germline V gene data show CDR1 as MNHEY and CDR2 as SMNVEV (reference sequence). The V and J ends lost 3 bases and 6 bases respectively, with 17 bases between them. This CDR3 contains 15 residues. In nucleotides, the CDR3 is TGTGCCAGCAGTTTCGGGGAGACAGGCCCGGATGGCTACACCTTC. Its protein product is CASSFGETGPDGYTF.

This chain connects TRBV3-1 (or the pseudogene TRBV3-2) to TRBJ1-4, with 12 bases matching TRBD1. CDR1 and CDR2 from the germline V gene are LGHDT and YNNKEL (reference sequence). CDR3 length: 17 residues. Trimming at V came to 4 bases and at J to 5 bases, leaving 8 bases not matched to a gene. CDR3 residues: CASSRGTGGYSNEKLFF. The CDR3 nucleotides are TGTGCCAGCAGCCGAGGGACAGGGGGCTACTCGAATGAAAAACTGTTTTTT.

In this sample, this clone turned up a few times. V gene TRBV7-8 combines with J gene TRBJ2-5, with a possible D match to TRBD2 (6 bases). The V gene lost 4 bases and the J gene lost 2 bases, with 8 bases spanning the gap. Germline lookup yields CDR1 SGHVS and CDR2 FQNEAQ. This CDR3 spans 13 amino acids. The CDR3 sequence: CASSSGLQETQYF. In DNA form, the CDR3 reads TGTGCCAGCAGCTCGGGACTTCAAGAGACCCAGTACTTC.

The rearrangement links TRBV27 to TRBJ1-5; D is ambiguous. This CDR3 comprises 17 residues. Deletions cut 3 bases from V and 4 bases from J, with 19 bases between. Germline CDR1 and CDR2: MNHEY and SMNVEV (reference sequence). This CDR3 reads CASSLLGVDKANQPQHF. The CDR3 DNA follows: TGTGCCAGCAGTTTGTTGGGCGTCGATAAAGCAAATCAGCCCCAGCATTTT.

The gene calls are TRBV20-1 and TRBJ1-4, with 7 positions matching TRBD1. Losses at the gene ends were 5 bases for V and 7 bases for J; bases not matched to a gene: 1. The CDR3 spans 11 residues. Germline CDR1 is DFQATT and CDR2 is SNEGSKA (reference sequence). The CDR3 loop reads CSAGTAEKLFF. DNA for the CDR3: TGCAGTGCTGGGACAGCTGAAAAACTGTTTTTT.

The V gene is TRBV2, the J gene TRBJ2-7; D might be TRBD1 (6 bases). The germline V and J ends were trimmed by 5 bases and 7 bases, with 15 bases remaining between them. Germline CDR1 is SNHLY and CDR2 is FYNNEI. The CDR3 sequence is 13 residues long. The CDR3 DNA reads as TGTGCCAGCAGTAGAATAGGACAGTATGAGCAGTACTTC. Protein: CASSRIGQYEQYF.

This clone was found once. The J gene is TRBJ1-2, the V gene TRBV25-1; a possible D gene is TRBD1 (6 bases). Trimming took off 7 bases at V and 5 bases at J, with 17 bases between the two ends. CDR3 size: 14 residues. The germline V gene has CDR1 MGHDK and CDR2 SYGVNS. The CDR3 region has the DNA TGTGCCAGCATGGAGGGGGGGTCATTTTATGGCTACACCTTC. Protein product: CASMEGGSFYGYTF.